This TCR beta chain is from a study of human T cells and chemical hapten exposure. Study-wide context: Donors were sensitized with 2% DPC on the upper inner arm.

V lost 3 bases and J 5 bases, leaving 17 bases between the germline ends. CDR3 size: 16 residues. The germline V gene encodes CDR1 LNHNV and CDR2 YYDKDF (reference sequence). Via MiXCR, TCRdb re-called the RACE reads, giving one row per CDR3 protein. Of tens of thousands of distinct CDR3 sequences in the sample, about 7.6% were seen once. In this sample, this clonotype turned up many times. Sample time point: pre-sensitization, week 0. The treatment denotes: therapeutic diphenylcyclopropenone sensitization with weekly scalp DPC. The sequence derives from a woman in her 50s with alopecia areata. Some clones in this sample may be carry-over from other donors' samples. V and J are TRBV15 and TRBJ1-5; D gene ambiguous. Material: whole blood, obtained in connection with sensitization to the hapten diphenylcyclopropenone (DPC). CDR3 nucleotides: TGTGCCACCAGCAGGTCGGGGAGGAAGGGCGATCAGCCCCAGCATTTT. It translates to CATSRSGRKGDQPQHF.